This T cell receptor beta chain appears in the sequencing data of a study of blood T cell repertoires in COVID-19. Study-level background: Material from acute and convalescent COVID-19 was sourced from the United States, Italy and Spain. T cells, B-cell-depleted T cells, or PBMCs provided the cDNA or gDNA that served as material.

Repertoires were generated with immunoSEQ multiplex PCR, while TCRdb's copy carries only in-frame clones and drops some. The repertoire holds some 390,000 clones, approximately 89% seen once, with about 2% in the top ten. Per germline, CDR1 SNHLY and CDR2 FYNNEI. The germline V and J ends were trimmed by 3 bases and 3 bases, with 12 bases remaining between them. The length of the CDR3 is 15 residues. The gene calls are TRBV2 and TRBJ2-1; a possible D gene is TRBD1 (6 bases). This TCR derives from a woman between 55 and 75 years old with COVID-19, enrolled during active disease. Material for sequencing was peripheral blood. CDR3 in DNA: TGTGCCAGCAGTGATGGGCAGGGGAGCTACAATGAGCAGTTCTTC. Amino acid sequence: CASSDGQGSYNEQFF. Full variable domain (remainder filled in from reference TRBV2 and TRBJ2-1): EPEVTQTPSHQVTQMGQEVILRCVPISNHLYFYWYRQILGQKVEFLVSFYNNEISEKSEIFDDQFSVERPDGSNFTLKIRSTKLEDSAMYFCASSDGQGSYNEQFFGPGTRLTVL.